This T cell receptor (beta chain) is from a study of blood T cell repertoires in COVID-19. Study background: Italy, Spain and the United States were the sources of the convalescent and acute COVID-19 samples. From T cells, B-cell-depleted T cells, or PBMCs came the material, which was cDNA or gDNA.

Authors' processing steps: Estimation of nucleated cell counts was performed using reference gene primer amplification. Measured with immunoSEQ multiplex PCR; TCRdb has only the in-frame clones, and not every one. The D gene and trimming were derived from the DNA, and the V and J assignments and clone size from that table. The sample includes just over 650,000 clones, around 89% of them seen just once. The germline V and J ends were trimmed by 5 bases and 1 base, with 9 bases remaining between them. Germline V CDR1 and CDR2: SGHTA, FQGNSA. This CDR3 has 14 amino acids. Sequencing input: peripheral blood. V is TRBV7-2 and J is TRBJ1-5, with D possibly matching TRBD1 (6 bases). The clonotype was recovered from a young woman with acute or convalescent COVID-19. CDR3 residues: CASSRDTSNQPQHF. The CDR3 DNA is TGTGCCAGCAGCCGGGACACCAGCAATCAGCCCCAGCATTTT.